Below are 10 T cell receptor beta chains sequenced from a single sample in a study of blood T cell repertoires in COVID-19. Profiling relied on immunoSEQ multiplex PCR, and the TCRdb table lists in-frame clones only, not all of them. Of about 140,000 clones listed, 88% are singletons. Sequencing used peripheral blood. The source of these receptors is a woman in her 50s with acute or convalescent COVID-19.

The chain links TRBV10-1 to TRBJ1-2, with TRBD1 matching 12 bases. This CDR3 has 16 residues. Trimming took 2 bases from V and 8 from J; bases not matched to a gene: 9. The V gene's germline CDR1 is WNHNN and CDR2 SYGVQD (reference sequence). The CDR3 protein is CASSESSGQGADGYTF. The DNA of the CDR3 is TGCGCCAGCAGTGAGAGCTCGGGACAGGGGGCTGACGGCTACACCTTC.

This clone has just a few counts. The chain combines TRBV12-2 with TRBJ2-5; TRBD1 was called by the table and not checked on the DNA. TRBV12-2 is a known pseudogene. This CDR3 contains 15 residues. The CDR3 here is CASRFPGQAQETQYF. As DNA, the CDR3 is TGTGCAAGTCGCTTCCCCGGACAGGCCCAAGAGACCCAGTACTTC.

V and J are TRBV4-2 and TRBJ1-4; D possibly corresponds to TRBD1 (6 bases). The V end lost 1 base, the J end lost 8 bases, and 17 bases lay between the germline ends. The germline V gene has CDR1 LGHNA and CDR2 YNFKEQ. The CDR3 covers 16 residues. The CDR3 sequence is CASSQGGQGSGEKLFF. The CDR3 coding sequence is TGTGCCAGCAGCCAAGGGGGACAAGGGTCCGGGGAAAAACTGTTTTTT.

The chain couples TRBV4-1 to TRBJ1-1; D gene unclear. This CDR3 comprises 14 residues. The germline V gene has CDR1 MGHRA and CDR2 YSYEKL. The V end was cut by 3 bases, the J end by 3 bases, with 11 bases between. CDR3 amino acids: CASSHTRTDTEAFF. The CDR3 DNA follows: TGCGCCAGCAGCCACACTCGAACAGACACTGAAGCTTTCTTT.

There are a few counts of this clone. The gene calls are TRBV28 and TRBJ1-4; 7 nucleotides match TRBD1. Per germline, CDR1 MDHEN and CDR2 SYDVKM. J gave up 7 bases and V 6 bases, and 11 bases lay outside the gene matches. CDR3 length equals 15 residues. The CDR3 here is CASRHPTGTSEKLFF. The CDR3 coding sequence is TGTGCCAGCAGACACCCGACAGGGACAAGTGAAAAACTGTTTTTT. The full variable domain, completed using reference TRBV28 and TRBJ1-4, is DVKVTQSSRYLVKRTGEKVFLECVQDMDHENMFWYRQDPGLGLRLIYFSYDVKMKEKGDIPEGYSVSREKKERFSLILESASTNQTSMYLCASRHPTGTSEKLFFGSGTQLSVL.

This clone has a handful of counts. The J gene is TRBJ1-3, the V gene TRBV10-3, with 9 positions matching TRBD1. The V and J ends lost 5 bases and 3 bases, in that order; junction bases with no gene match: 2. The CDR3 runs 14 residues. CDR1 and CDR2 (germline): ENHRY, SYGVKD. The CDR3 protein is CAISTGGGGNTIYF. The CDR3, as DNA: TGTGCCATCAGTACAGGGGGCGGTGGAAACACCATATATTTT.

Details on this clone: This CDR3 is also generated by other DNA sequences in the sample. This chain uses TRBV7-2 with TRBJ1-5; D uncertain. The V gene lost 4 bases and the J gene lost 0 bases, with 7 bases spanning the gap. CDR3 length: 14 amino acids. Germline-derived CDR1 and CDR2 are SGHTA and FQGNSA. As DNA, the CDR3 is TGTGCCAGCAGCTCCTATTATAGCAATCAGCCCCAGCATTTT. As protein: CASSSYYSNQPQHF.

The CDR3 DNA reads TGTGCCAGCAGTTTAATTAGGGGAGGAAGTGAAGCTTTCTTT. Encoded protein: CASSLIRGGSEAFF. The chain combines TRBV27 with TRBJ1-1; the D gene is possibly TRBD1 (5 bases). Germline CDR1 is MNHEY and CDR2 is SMNVEV (reference sequence). The V end was cut by 2 bases, the J end by 7 bases, with 14 bases between. This CDR3 has 14 amino acids.

The rearrangement joins TRBV2 to TRBJ2-7; TRBD1 aligns across 7 bases. Germline CDR1 is SNHLY and CDR2 is FYNNEI. CDR3 length: 14 amino acids. The V and J ends lost 11 bases and 2 bases, in that order; junction bases with no gene match: 12. Here the CDR3 DNA reads TGTGCCTGGAACCGGGAAGGGGGCCCCTACGAGCAGTACTTC. The encoded protein is CAWNREGGPYEQYF.

V gene TRBV28 combines with J gene TRBJ1-1, with TRBD1 as a possible D gene (6 bases). Germline V gives CDR1 MDHEN, CDR2 SYDVKM. This CDR3 comprises 13 residues. V was shortened by 5 bases and J by 4 bases, with 11 bases between the two germline ends. The chain's CDR3 is CASSIVGGTEAFF. CDR3 bases: TGTGCCAGCAGTATAGTAGGGGGCACTGAAGCTTTCTTT.